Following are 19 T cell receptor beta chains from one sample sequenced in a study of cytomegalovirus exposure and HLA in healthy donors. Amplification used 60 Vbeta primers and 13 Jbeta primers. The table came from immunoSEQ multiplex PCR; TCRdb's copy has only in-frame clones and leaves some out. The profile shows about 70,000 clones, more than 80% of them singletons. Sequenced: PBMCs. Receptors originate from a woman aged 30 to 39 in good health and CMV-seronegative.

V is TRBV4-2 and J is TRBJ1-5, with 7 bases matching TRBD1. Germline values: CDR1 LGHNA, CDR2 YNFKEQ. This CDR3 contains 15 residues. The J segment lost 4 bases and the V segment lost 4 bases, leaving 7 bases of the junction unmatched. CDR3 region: CASSPYETGNQPQHF. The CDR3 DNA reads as TGTGCCAGCAGCCCCTATGAGACAGGGAATCAGCCCCAGCATTTT.

The CDR3 coding sequence is TGTGCCAGCAGGGTACTAGCGGGGGGCTCTGGGGCCAACGTCCTGACTTTC. It codes for CASRVLAGGSGANVLTF. The chain uses TRBV4-2 and TRBJ2-6; 12 nucleotides align to TRBD2. The CDR3 loop spans 17 amino acids. The J segment lost 0 bases and the V segment lost 6 bases, leaving 3 bases of the junction unmatched. Germline-derived CDR1 and CDR2 are LGHNA and YNFKEQ.

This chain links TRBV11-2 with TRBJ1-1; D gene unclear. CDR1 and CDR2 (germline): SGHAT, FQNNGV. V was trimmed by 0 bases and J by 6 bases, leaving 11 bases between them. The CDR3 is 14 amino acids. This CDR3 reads CASSLDVSRAEAFF. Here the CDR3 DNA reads TGTGCCAGCAGCTTAGATGTGTCCCGGGCTGAAGCTTTCTTT.

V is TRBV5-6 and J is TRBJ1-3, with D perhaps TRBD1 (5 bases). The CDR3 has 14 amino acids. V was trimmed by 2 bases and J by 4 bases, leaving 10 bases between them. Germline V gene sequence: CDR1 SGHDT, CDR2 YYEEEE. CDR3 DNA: TGTGCCAGCAGCTTCTTTCCAGGGGGAAACACCATATATTTT. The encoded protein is CASSFFPGGNTIYF.

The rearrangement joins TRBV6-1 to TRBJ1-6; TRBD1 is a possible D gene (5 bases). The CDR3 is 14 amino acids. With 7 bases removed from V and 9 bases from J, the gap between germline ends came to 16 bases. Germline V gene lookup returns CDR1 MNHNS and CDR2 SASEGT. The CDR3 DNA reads TGTGCCAGCACTTCCCGGGCGGGGGGTTCACCCCTCCACTTT. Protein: CASTSRAGGSPLHF.

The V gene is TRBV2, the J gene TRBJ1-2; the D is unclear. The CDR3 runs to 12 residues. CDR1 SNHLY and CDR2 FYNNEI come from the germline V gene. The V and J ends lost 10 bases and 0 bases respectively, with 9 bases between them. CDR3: CATRPANYGYTF. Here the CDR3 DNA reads TGTGCCACTAGGCCAGCTAACTATGGCTACACCTTC. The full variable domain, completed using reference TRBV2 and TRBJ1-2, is EPEVTQTPSHQVTQMGQEVILRCVPISNHLYFYWYRQILGQKVEFLVSFYNNEISEKSEIFDDQFSVERPDGSNFTLKIRSTKLEDSAMYFCATRPANYGYTFGSGTRLTVV.

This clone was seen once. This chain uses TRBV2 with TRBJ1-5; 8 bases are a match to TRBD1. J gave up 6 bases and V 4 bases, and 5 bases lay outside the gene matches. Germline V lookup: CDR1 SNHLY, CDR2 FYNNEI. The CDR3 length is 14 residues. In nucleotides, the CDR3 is TGTGCCAGCAGTGTCGCAGGGGGCGTTCAGCCCCAGCATTTT. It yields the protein CASSVAGGVQPQHF.

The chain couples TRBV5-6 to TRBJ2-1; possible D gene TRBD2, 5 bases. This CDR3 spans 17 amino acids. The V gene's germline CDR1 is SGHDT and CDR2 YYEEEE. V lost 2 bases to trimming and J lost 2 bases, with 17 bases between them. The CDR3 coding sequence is TGTGCCAGCAGCTTTAGGGCCGGACTTCTAGCCTACAATGAGCAGTTCTTC. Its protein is CASSFRAGLLAYNEQFF. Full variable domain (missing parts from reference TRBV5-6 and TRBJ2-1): DAGVTQSPTHLIKTRGQQVTLRCSPKSGHDTVSWYQQALGQGPQFIFQYYEEEERQRGNFPDRFSGHQFPNYSSELNVNALLLGDSALYLCASSFRAGLLAYNEQFFGPGTRLTVL.

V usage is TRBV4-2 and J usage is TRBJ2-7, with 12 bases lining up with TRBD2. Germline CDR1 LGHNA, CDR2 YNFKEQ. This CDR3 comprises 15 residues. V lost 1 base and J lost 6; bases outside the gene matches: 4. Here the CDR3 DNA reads TGTGCCAGCAGCCAAGGACTAGCGGGAGAGATCGAGCAGTACTTC. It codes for CASSQGLAGEIEQYF.

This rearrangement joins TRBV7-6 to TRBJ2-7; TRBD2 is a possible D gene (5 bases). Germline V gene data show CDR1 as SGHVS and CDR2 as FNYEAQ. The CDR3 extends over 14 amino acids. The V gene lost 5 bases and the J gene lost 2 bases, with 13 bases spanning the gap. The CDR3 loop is CASSPLLGTYEQYF. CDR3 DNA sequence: TGTGCCAGCAGCCCACTACTAGGAACCTACGAGCAGTACTTC.

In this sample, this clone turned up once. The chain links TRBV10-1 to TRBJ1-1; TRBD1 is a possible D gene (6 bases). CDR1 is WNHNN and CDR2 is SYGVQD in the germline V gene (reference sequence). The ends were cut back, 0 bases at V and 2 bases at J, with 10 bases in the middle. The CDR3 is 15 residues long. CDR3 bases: TGCGCCAGCAGTGAGTCGCTGGGGACAAACACTGAAGCTTTCTTT. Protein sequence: CASSESLGTNTEAFF.

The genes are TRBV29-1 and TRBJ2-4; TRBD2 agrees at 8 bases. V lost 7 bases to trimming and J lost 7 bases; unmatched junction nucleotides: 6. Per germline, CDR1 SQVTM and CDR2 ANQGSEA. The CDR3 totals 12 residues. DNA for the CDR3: TGCAGCGCTCGGGAGGGAGCCAACATTCAGTACTTC. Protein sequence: CSAREGANIQYF.

DNA for the CDR3: TGTGCCAGTAGTATAGGGGACGGGAGGGCCTACGAGCAGTACTTC. It specifies CASSIGDGRAYEQYF. This chain uses TRBV19 with TRBJ2-5; 8 bases align to TRBD2. The DNA matches TRBJ2-7 better at its end, which makes the J call doubtful. The CDR3 totals 15 residues. Germline loops: CDR1 LNHDA, CDR2 SQIVND (reference sequence).

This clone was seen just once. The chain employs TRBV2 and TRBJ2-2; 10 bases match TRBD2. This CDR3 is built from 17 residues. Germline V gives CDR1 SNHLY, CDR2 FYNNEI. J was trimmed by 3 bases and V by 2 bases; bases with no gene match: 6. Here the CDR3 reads CASSELTSGRYTGELFF. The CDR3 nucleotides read TGTGCCAGCAGTGAACTGACTAGCGGGCGGTACACCGGGGAGCTGTTTTTT.

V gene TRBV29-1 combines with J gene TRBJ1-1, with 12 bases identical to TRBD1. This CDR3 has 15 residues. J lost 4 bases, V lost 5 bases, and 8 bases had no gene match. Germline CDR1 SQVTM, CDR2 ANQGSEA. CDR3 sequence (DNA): TGCAGCGTTCAGGACGGGACAGGGGGCTTCACTGAAGCTTTCTTT. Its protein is CSVQDGTGGFTEAFF.

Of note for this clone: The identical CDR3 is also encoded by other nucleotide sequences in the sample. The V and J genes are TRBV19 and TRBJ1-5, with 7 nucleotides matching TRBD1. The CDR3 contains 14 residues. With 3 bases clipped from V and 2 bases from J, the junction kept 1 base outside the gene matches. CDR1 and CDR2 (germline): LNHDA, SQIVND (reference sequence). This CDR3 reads CASSITGGNQPQHF. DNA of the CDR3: TGTGCCAGTAGTATTACAGGGGGCAATCAGCCCCAGCATTTT.

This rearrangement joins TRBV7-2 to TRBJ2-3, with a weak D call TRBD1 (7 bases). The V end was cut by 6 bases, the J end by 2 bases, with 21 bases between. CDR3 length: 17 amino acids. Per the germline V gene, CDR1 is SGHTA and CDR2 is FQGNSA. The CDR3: CASRSPGGQHPTDTQYF. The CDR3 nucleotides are TGTGCCAGCAGGTCCCCCGGGGGACAGCACCCCACAGATACGCAGTATTTT.

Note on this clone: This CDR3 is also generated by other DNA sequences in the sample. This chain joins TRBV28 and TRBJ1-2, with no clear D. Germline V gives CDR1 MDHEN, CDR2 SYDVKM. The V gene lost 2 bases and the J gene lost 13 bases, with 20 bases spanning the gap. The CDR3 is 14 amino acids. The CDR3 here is CASSLGYGGSSSTF. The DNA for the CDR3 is TGTGCCAGCAGTTTAGGTTATGGTGGCAGCTCTAGCACCTTC.

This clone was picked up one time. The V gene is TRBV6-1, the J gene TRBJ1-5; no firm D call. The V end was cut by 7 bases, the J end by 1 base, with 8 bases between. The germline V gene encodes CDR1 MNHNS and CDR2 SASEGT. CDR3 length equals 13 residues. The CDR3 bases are TGTGCCAGCACGGAGCAGAGCAATCAGCCCCAGCATTTT. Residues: CASTEQSNQPQHF.